The clone carrying this T cell receptor beta chain was detected a few times. The target antigen is unknown. The entry originates in a study of T cells in Graves' hyperthyroidism and ophthalmopathy. Study findings and constraints: In validation, the model predicted ophthalmopathy. These predictions came a median 6.5 months before onset.

TCR beta CDR3 region amplification was performed from RNA transcripts. TCR CDR3 regions were first amplified by RT-PCR with HTBI primers. TCRdb itself ran the multiplex PCR reads through MiXCR, one entry per CDR3 protein. The sample shows nearly 600,000 distinct CDR3 sequences, about 14% of them seen only once. The CDR3 is 15 amino acids. The V end lost 6 bases, the J end lost 5 bases, and 17 bases lay between the germline ends. Germline CDR1 and CDR2: MNHNS and SASEGT. The chain carries TRBV6-1 and TRBJ1-5; TRBD1 is a possible D gene (6 bases). This receptor was taken from a woman between 18 and 29 years old with Graves' ophthalmopathy. Input material: blood. CDR3 loop: CASSVDRGRYQPQHF. CDR3 bases: TGTGCCAGCAGCGTGGACAGAGGACGGTATCAGCCCCAGCATTTT.